This T cell receptor (beta chain) was identified during a study of human T cells and chemical hapten exposure. Germline CDR1 reads SGHTA; CDR2 reads FQGNSA. The CDR3 contains 18 residues. TCRdb passed the RACE reads through MiXCR, listing each CDR3 protein once. The sample comprises about 92,000 distinct CDR3 sequences, 8% to 10% of which are singletons, and roughly 4% rests with the top ten. For this clonotype: Sequence at one end of the junction differs from germline and may be a read error.

The time point denotes: pre-sensitization, week 0. Documented treatment: therapeutic diphenylcyclopropenone sensitization with weekly scalp DPC. J is TRBJ1-6 and V is TRBV7-2; 10 nucleotides agree with TRBD1. The TCR was taken from a middle-aged woman with alopecia areata. Some clones in this sample may be carry-over from other donors' samples. The sample consisted of whole blood, taken in connection with sensitization to the hapten diphenylcyclopropenone (DPC). CDR3 nucleotides: TGTGCCAGCAGCCCGACAGGGGGCTCAAGGGTATATAGTTCACCCCTCCACTTT. This gives the protein CASSPTGGSRVYSSPLHF.